This T cell receptor beta chain comes out of a study of cytomegalovirus exposure and HLA in healthy donors. Study-level results: Within an earlier analysis, most TCR beta V segments proved productive either about 87% or about 30% of the time.

This clone was observed a few times. Its matching antigen is unknown. The CDR3 has 15 amino acids. Germline V gene sequence: CDR1 MNHEY, CDR2 SVGAGI. The trim removed 0 bases at V and 3 bases at J, leaving 5 bases unmatched. Vbeta (60) and Jbeta (13) primers were used in the PCR. The repertoire was sequenced with immunoSEQ multiplex PCR; TCRdb's copy has only in-frame clones and lacks some. The sample includes approximately 170,000 clones, approximately 73% of them seen just once. The sequenced sample was PBMCs. This receptor was identified in a woman aged 18-30 years in good health and CMV-seropositive. The chain has TRBV6-5 and TRBJ2-7; TRBD1 agrees at 7 bases. The CDR3 is CASSYSGTEFYEQYF. The CDR3, as DNA: TGTGCCAGCAGTTACTCAGGGACAGAATTCTACGAGCAGTACTTC.